These 32 T cell receptor beta chains originate from one sample sequenced in a study of blood T cell repertoires in COVID-19. The protocol was immunoSEQ multiplex PCR, while the TCRdb copy is restricted to in-frame clones and leaves out a portion. The sample lists 140,000 or so clones, approximately 80% occurring once. Sequencing input: peripheral blood. These receptors all come from a woman aged 45-60 years with acute or convalescent COVID-19.

V and J are TRBV20-1 and TRBJ2-7; D is possibly TRBD1 (5 bases). The CDR3 totals 14 residues. Germline CDR1 reads DFQATT; CDR2 reads SNEGSKA (reference sequence). Trimming removed 3 bases at V and 2 bases at J, with 14 bases between. CDR3 DNA: TGCAGTGCTAGTGGGGCAGTGCTCCCCTACGAGCAGTACTTC. Amino acid sequence: CSASGAVLPYEQYF.

The table lists this clone with a count of one. The V and J genes are TRBV7-2 and TRBJ1-3; D is undetermined. Germline V gene lookup returns CDR1 SGHTA and CDR2 FQGNSA. The V end was cut by 4 bases, the J end by 0 bases, with 10 bases between. The length of the CDR3 is 15 residues. The CDR3 DNA reads as TGTGCCAGCAGCTCACACACCTTCTCTGGAAACACCATATATTTT. Translation gives CASSSHTFSGNTIYF.

The chain links TRBV11-3 to TRBJ1-6; D is unresolved. The CDR3 has 13 amino acids. Per the germline V gene, CDR1 is SGHNT and CDR2 is YENEEA. V was clipped by 3 bases and J by 3 bases, with 3 bases between them. DNA of the CDR3: TGTGCCAGCAGCTTCAACTATAATTCACCCCTCCACTTT. Translated: CASSFNYNSPLHF. Combining the CDR3 with reference TRBV11-3 and TRBJ1-6 gives the whole variable domain EAGVVQSPRYKIIEKKQPVAFWCNPISGHNTLYWYLQNLGQGPELLIRYENEEAVDDSQLPKDRFSAERLKGVDSTLKIQPAELGDSAVYLCASSFNYNSPLHFGNGTRLTVT.

This clone has a handful of counts. V usage is TRBV6-1 and J usage is TRBJ2-4; TRBD2 might be the D (5 bases). This CDR3 has 13 amino acids. Germline V gene lookup returns CDR1 MNHNS and CDR2 SASEGT. V was pared by 3 bases and J by 7 bases, with 10 bases between. This CDR3 reads CASSEIGGNIQYF. CDR3 DNA sequence: TGTGCCAGCAGTGAGATAGGCGGGAACATTCAGTACTTC.

V usage is TRBV30 and J usage is TRBJ1-4; D perhaps matches TRBD1 (5 bases). V lost 0 bases and J 5 bases, leaving 13 bases between the germline ends. This CDR3 region has 15 residues. In germline, CDR1 is GTSNPN, CDR2 SVGIG (reference sequence). CDR3 amino acids: CAWSVRSTVNEKLFF. Written as DNA, the CDR3 is TGTGCCTGGAGTGTACGATCGACAGTCAATGAAAAACTGTTTTTT.

The chain has TRBV7-2 and TRBJ2-3; 8 bases fit TRBD2. The CDR3 is made up of 17 amino acids. With 5 bases clipped from V and 0 bases from J, the junction kept 10 bases outside the gene matches. CDR1 is SGHTA, CDR2 FQGNSA, per germline. The CDR3 sequence is CASSDLPGGRSTDTQYF. The CDR3 DNA reads TGTGCCAGCAGCGACCTTCCGGGGGGGCGGAGCACAGATACGCAGTATTTT.

V gene TRBV4-2 combines with J gene TRBJ1-4; TRBD1 matches at 8 bases. The CDR3 runs to 15 residues. CDR1 LGHNA and CDR2 YNFKEQ come from the germline V gene. Unmatched junction bases numbered 10, after V lost 6 bases and J lost 7 bases. CDR3 amino acids: CASSPYSGGAEKLFF. The CDR3 DNA reads as TGTGCCAGCAGTCCTTACTCAGGGGGCGCTGAAAAACTGTTTTTT.

The rearrangement joins TRBV27 to TRBJ1-1, with D possibly matching TRBD1 (5 bases). V shed 2 bases and J shed 6 bases, with 13 bases lying between them. The CDR3 extends over 14 amino acids. Per germline, CDR1 MNHEY and CDR2 SMNVEV (reference sequence). CDR3 region: CASSLKTDGSEAFF. The CDR3 DNA sequence: TGTGCCAGCAGTTTAAAGACAGACGGTTCTGAAGCTTTCTTT.

J is TRBJ2-7 and V is TRBV27, with D perhaps TRBD1 (5 bases). Per germline, CDR1 MNHEY and CDR2 SMNVEV (reference sequence). The CDR3 is 14 residues long. Trimming removed 3 bases at V and 5 bases at J, with 14 bases between. The DNA for the CDR3 is TGTGCCAGCAGTTTCCCAGGGCGAAATGACGAGCAGTACTTC. It codes for CASSFPGRNDEQYF.

V and J are TRBV12-2 and TRBJ2-2; TRBD2 is taken as the D call from the table, unchecked against the DNA. TRBV12-2 is described as a pseudogene. This CDR3 spans 13 amino acids. For the CDR3, the DNA is TGTGCAAGTCGCTTATACGGGGAGGGGGAGCTGTTTTTT. Residues: CASRLYGEGELFF.

V and J are TRBV18 and TRBJ2-2, with D possibly being TRBD1 (6 bases). V dropped 6 bases and J dropped 2 bases, with 19 bases sitting between them. The CDR3 spans 17 residues. CDR1 is KGHSH, CDR2 LQKENI, per germline. The CDR3 DNA reads as TGTGCCAGCTCCCCCCCCCAGGTGGGGACAAACACCGGGGAGCTGTTTTTT. Translation gives CASSPPQVGTNTGELFF.

The gene calls are TRBV11-3 and TRBJ2-6; perhaps TRBD1 as D (6 bases). Looked up from germline, CDR1 is SGHNT and CDR2 is YENEEA. This CDR3 has 18 residues. The germline V and J ends were trimmed by 0 bases and 4 bases, with 16 bases remaining between them. CDR3 nucleotides: TGTGCCAGCAGCTTAGAGGGGGCAGGGTCTGTCGGGGCCAACGTCCTGACTTTC. As protein: CASSLEGAGSVGANVLTF.

This sequence joins TRBV6-5 and TRBJ1-1; D unclear. This CDR3 contains 11 residues. Germline lookup yields CDR1 MNHEY and CDR2 SVGAGI. Trimming took 10 bases from V and 2 from J, leaving 8 bases between them. As DNA, the CDR3 is TGTGCCACCGGGAGAAACACTGAAGCTTTCTTT. It encodes CATGRNTEAFF.

The genes are TRBV5-1 and TRBJ1-1; D gene ambiguous. V was cut by 4 bases and J by 11 bases, with 18 bases left in between. The germline V gene encodes CDR1 SGHRS and CDR2 YFSETQ. CDR3 length equals 13 residues. The CDR3 DNA reads as TGCGCCAGCAGCGTTAACGCCCAGTTTGGCGCTTTCTTT. Encoded protein: CASSVNAQFGAFF.

CDR3 nucleotides: TGTGCCAGCAGCTTTAACAGGGGGCGAGAAGCTTTCTTT. Its translation is CASSFNRGREAFF. The rearrangement uses TRBV7-3 and TRBJ1-1, with 9 bases fitting TRBD1. Germline V gene data show CDR1 as SGHTA and CDR2 as FQGTGA. With V trimmed by 3 bases and J by 8 bases, 4 bases remained unmatched. There are 13 residues in the CDR3.

The chain links TRBV7-2 to TRBJ1-6; 8 positions agree with TRBD1. This CDR3 is 18 amino acids long. V dropped 2 bases and J dropped 1; count of bases not matched to a gene: 7. Per the germline V gene, CDR1 is SGHTA and CDR2 is FQGNSA. This CDR3 reads CASSLTTGGLSYNSPLHF. Written as DNA, the CDR3 is TGTGCCAGCAGCTTAACCACAGGGGGGTTGTCCTATAATTCACCCCTCCACTTT.

This chain joins TRBV23-1 and TRBJ1-2; D gene uncertain. TRBV23-1 is placed among ORFs of uncertain function. This CDR3 region has 14 residues. V was trimmed by 7 bases and J by 3 bases, leaving 15 bases between them. The CDR3 sequence: CASTSYLHHYGYTF. CDR3 DNA: TGCGCCAGCACTAGCTACCTTCACCACTATGGCTACACCTTC.

The chain couples TRBV2 to TRBJ1-3; 12 bases are shared with TRBD1. With V trimmed by 7 bases and J by 0 bases, 16 bases remained unmatched. Per germline, CDR1 SNHLY and CDR2 FYNNEI. The CDR3 runs to 20 residues. The CDR3, as DNA: TGTGCCAGCACCTTTACCGCAGGGACAGGGGGCCTACGCTCTGGAAACACCATATATTTT. Its protein product is CASTFTAGTGGLRSGNTIYF.

This sequence joins TRBV9 and TRBJ2-1, with 8 bases lining up with TRBD2. Germline V lookup: CDR1 SGDLS, CDR2 YYNGEE. This CDR3 is built from 14 residues. Trimming took 3 bases from V and 2 from J; bases not matched to a gene: 1. Written as DNA, the CDR3 is TGTGCCAGCAGCGCCGGGGGGGCCTACAATGAGCAGTTCTTC. It specifies CASSAGGAYNEQFF.

The chain couples TRBV27 to TRBJ1-2, with 12 positions matching TRBD1. The CDR3 is 15 amino acids. CDR1 and CDR2 from the germline V gene are MNHEY and SMNVEV (reference sequence). With 0 bases clipped from V and 7 bases from J, the junction kept 3 bases outside the gene matches. This CDR3 is CASSLSGQGARGYTF. The CDR3 bases are TGTGCCAGCAGTTTATCGGGACAGGGGGCGCGTGGCTACACCTTC.

The J gene is TRBJ1-1, the V gene TRBV6-5, with D perhaps matching TRBD1 (5 bases). The CDR3 runs to 15 residues. Germline V CDR1 and CDR2: MNHEY, SVGAGI. V was trimmed by 2 bases and J by 3 bases, leaving 13 bases between them. In DNA form, the CDR3 reads TGTGCCAGCAGTTACCTCCGGCGGGGGGACACTGAAGCTTTCTTT. The encoded protein is CASSYLRRGDTEAFF.

This chain links TRBV7-3 with TRBJ2-3; 8 bases agree with TRBD2. Germline V gene lookup returns CDR1 SGHTA and CDR2 FQGTGA. Losses at the gene ends were 2 bases for V and 4 bases for J; bases not matched to a gene: 11. The CDR3 loop spans 17 amino acids. CDR3 amino acids: CASSLELRGGIADTQYF. CDR3 nucleotides: TGTGCCAGCAGCTTAGAATTACGGGGGGGTATCGCAGATACGCAGTATTTT.

The rearrangement links TRBV5-4 to TRBJ2-3; D perhaps matches TRBD2 (5 bases). Germline CDR1 and CDR2: SGHNT and YYREEE (reference sequence). Trimming cost V 0 bases and J 0 bases, with 11 bases left between them. This CDR3 is built from 16 residues. CDR3 nucleotide sequence: TGTGCCAGCAGCTTGGTAAGAGCGGACAGCACAGATACGCAGTATTTT. Translated, it gives CASSLVRADSTDTQYF.

This clone was picked up one time. The V call is TRBV4-2, the J call TRBJ1-5; no definite D call. The CDR3 is 13 amino acids. CDR1 is LGHNA, CDR2 YNFKEQ, per germline. Trimming cost V 0 bases and J 5 bases, with 5 bases left between them. The CDR3 nucleotides are TGTGCCAGCAGCCAAGAATCTGATCAGCCCCAGCATTTT. Encoded protein: CASSQESDQPQHF.

V and J are TRBV7-3 and TRBJ2-3, with 14 nucleotides matching TRBD2. The CDR3 sequence is 20 residues long. CDR1 and CDR2 (germline): SGHTA, FQGTGA. J gave up 5 bases and V 2 bases, and 15 bases lay outside the gene matches. CDR3 in DNA: TGTGCCAGCAGCTTATGGGGGTCCCCCGGGACTAGCGGGGGCGGAGATACGCAGTATTTT. The encoded protein is CASSLWGSPGTSGGGDTQYF.

The chain is built from TRBV2 and TRBJ1-1; D unclear. The CDR3 has 12 amino acids. V was pared by 3 bases and J by 4 bases, with 6 bases between. Germline values: CDR1 SNHLY, CDR2 FYNNEI. The CDR3: CASSDIATEAFF. The CDR3 coding sequence is TGTGCCAGCAGTGACATAGCCACTGAAGCTTTCTTT.

This clone appeared once. V gene TRBV6-5 combines with J gene TRBJ2-1, with 7 bases aligning to TRBD1. The germline V gene encodes CDR1 MNHEY and CDR2 SVGAGI. The CDR3 loop spans 14 amino acids. Trimming removed 2 bases from V and 5 bases from J; junction bases left unmatched: 3. The CDR3 bases are TGTGCCAGCAGTTACGCCGGGACAGACAATGAGCAGTTCTTC. It specifies CASSYAGTDNEQFF.

This clone has a single count. Here the CDR3 DNA reads TGCGCCAGCAGCTTCGGACAGGACGTAGATGAGCAGTTCTTC. Translated, it gives CASSFGQDVDEQFF. The rearrangement joins TRBV5-1 to TRBJ2-1; TRBD1 matches 7 bases. The CDR3 is 14 amino acids. CDR1 and CDR2 from the germline V gene are SGHRS and YFSETQ. With V trimmed by 2 bases and J by 8 bases, 7 bases remained unmatched.

This sequence joins TRBV7-9 and TRBJ1-5, with D maybe TRBD1 (6 bases). In germline, CDR1 is SEHNR, CDR2 FQNEAQ (reference sequence). Trimming stripped 5 bases from V and 11 bases from J, with 25 bases between. The CDR3 has 16 amino acids. The CDR3 DNA follows: TGTGCCAGCAGCAAAGGGCTAACACAGGGCGGGGGAGCCCAGCATTTT. Protein product: CASSKGLTQGGGAQHF. The whole variable domain, filled in from reference TRBV7-9 and TRBJ1-5, reads DTGVSQNPRHKITKRGQNVTFRCDPISEHNRLYWYRQTLGQGPEFLTYFQNEAQLEKSRLLSDRFSAERPKGSFSTLEIQRTEQGDSAMYLCASSKGLTQGGGAQHFGDGTRLSIL.

This clone was counted once. The chain joins TRBV12-3 or TRBV12-4 to TRBJ1-1, with D possibly being TRBD1 (6 bases). V lost 5 bases and J 3 bases, leaving 10 bases between the germline ends. This CDR3 spans 13 amino acids. The CDR3 DNA sequence: TGTGCCAGCAGTGTGAACAGGGACACTGAAGCTTTCTTT. It specifies CASSVNRDTEAFF.

A few counts support this clone. V and J are TRBV21-1 and TRBJ1-2; the table names TRBD1, a call not compared with the DNA. TRBV21-1 is flagged as a pseudogene. The CDR3 sequence is 16 residues long. This CDR3 is CASSPPYRDSSYGYTF. The CDR3 nucleotides are TGTGCCAGCAGCCCACCTTACAGGGATTCGTCCTATGGCTACACCTTC.

Only a few counts were recorded for this clone. The chain recombines TRBV25-1 with TRBJ2-1; D unclear. The CDR3 covers 11 residues. Germline V gene sequence: CDR1 MGHDK, CDR2 SYGVNS. The ends were cut back, 3 bases at V and 7 bases at J, with 4 bases in the middle. CDR3 region: CASSDYNEQFF. The CDR3 bases are TGTGCCAGCAGTGACTATAATGAGCAGTTCTTC.